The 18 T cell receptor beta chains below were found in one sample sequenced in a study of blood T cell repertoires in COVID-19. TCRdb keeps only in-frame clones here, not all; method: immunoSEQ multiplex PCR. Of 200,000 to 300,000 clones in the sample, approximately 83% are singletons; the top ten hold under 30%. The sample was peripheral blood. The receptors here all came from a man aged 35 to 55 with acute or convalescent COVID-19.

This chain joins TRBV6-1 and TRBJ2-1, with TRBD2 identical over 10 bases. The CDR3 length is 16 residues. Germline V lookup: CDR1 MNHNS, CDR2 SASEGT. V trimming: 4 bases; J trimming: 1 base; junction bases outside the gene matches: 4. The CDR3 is CASSVLAGGSYNEQFF. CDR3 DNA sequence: TGTGCCAGCAGTGTTTTAGCGGGAGGTTCCTACAATGAGCAGTTCTTC.

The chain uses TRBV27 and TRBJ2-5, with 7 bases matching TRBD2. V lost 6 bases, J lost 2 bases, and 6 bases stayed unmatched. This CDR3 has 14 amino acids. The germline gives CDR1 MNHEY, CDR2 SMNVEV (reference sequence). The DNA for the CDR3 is TGTGCCAGCAGAGCGGGATGGGGGCAAGAGACCCAGTACTTC. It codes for CASRAGWGQETQYF.

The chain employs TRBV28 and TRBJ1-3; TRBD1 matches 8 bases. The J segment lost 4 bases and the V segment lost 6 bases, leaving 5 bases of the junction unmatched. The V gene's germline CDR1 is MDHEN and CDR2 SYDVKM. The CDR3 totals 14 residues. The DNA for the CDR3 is TGTGCCAGCAGATTAGACAGGGGAGGAAACACCATATATTTT. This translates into CASRLDRGGNTIYF.

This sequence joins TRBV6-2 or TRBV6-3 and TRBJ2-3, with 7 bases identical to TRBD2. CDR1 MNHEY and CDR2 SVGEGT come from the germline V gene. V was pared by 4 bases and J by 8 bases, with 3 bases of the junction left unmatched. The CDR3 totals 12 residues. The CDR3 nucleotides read TGTGCCAGCAGTTCCGTAGCGGGTACGCAGTATTTT. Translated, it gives CASSSVAGTQYF.

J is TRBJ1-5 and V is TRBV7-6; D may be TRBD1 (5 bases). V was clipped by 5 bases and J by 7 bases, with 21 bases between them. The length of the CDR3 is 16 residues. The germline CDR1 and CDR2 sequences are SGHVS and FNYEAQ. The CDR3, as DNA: TGTGCCAGCAGCCCTCTTAGGTGGCAGGGAGGACAGCCCCAGCATTTT. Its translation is CASSPLRWQGGQPQHF.

The CDR3 sequence: CAWSKGNEQYF. The CDR3, as DNA: TGTGCCTGGAGCAAGGGGAACGAGCAGTACTTC. V and J are TRBV30 and TRBJ2-7, with D possibly being TRBD1 (5 bases). The ends were cut back, 3 bases at V and 5 bases at J, with 8 bases in the middle. CDR3 length: 11 amino acids. The germline V gene encodes CDR1 GTSNPN and CDR2 SVGIG (reference sequence).

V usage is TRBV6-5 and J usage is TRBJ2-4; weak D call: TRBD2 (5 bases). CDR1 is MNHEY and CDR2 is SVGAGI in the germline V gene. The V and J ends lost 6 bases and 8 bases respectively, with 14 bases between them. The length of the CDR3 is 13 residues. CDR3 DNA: TGTGCCAGCAGGCCTAGCAATGGGGACATTCAGTACTTC. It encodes CASRPSNGDIQYF.

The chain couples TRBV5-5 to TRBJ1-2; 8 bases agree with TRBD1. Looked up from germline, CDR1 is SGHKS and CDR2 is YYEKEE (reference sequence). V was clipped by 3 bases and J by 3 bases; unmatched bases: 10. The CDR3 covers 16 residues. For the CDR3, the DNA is TGTGCCAGCAGCTCGGATACAGGGGGGGGATACTATGGCTACACCTTC. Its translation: CASSSDTGGGYYGYTF.

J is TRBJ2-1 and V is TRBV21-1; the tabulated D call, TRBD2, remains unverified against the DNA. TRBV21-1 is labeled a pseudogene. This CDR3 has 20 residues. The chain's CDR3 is CASSQAWTLAGKSTYNEQFF. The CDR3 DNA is TGTGCCAGCAGCCAGGCATGGACACTAGCGGGTAAATCTACCTACAATGAGCAGTTCTTC.

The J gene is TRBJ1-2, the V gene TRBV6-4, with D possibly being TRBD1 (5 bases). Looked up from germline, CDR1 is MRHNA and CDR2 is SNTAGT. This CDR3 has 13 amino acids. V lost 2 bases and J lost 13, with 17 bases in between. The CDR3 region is CASSDLGTGHSTF. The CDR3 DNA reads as TGTGCCAGCAGTGACCTCGGGACTGGGCATAGCACCTTC.

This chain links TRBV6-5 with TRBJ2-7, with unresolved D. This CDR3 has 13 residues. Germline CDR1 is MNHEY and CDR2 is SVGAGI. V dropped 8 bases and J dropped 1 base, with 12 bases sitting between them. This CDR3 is CASAGGLSYEQYF. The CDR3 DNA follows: TGTGCCAGCGCTGGCGGATTATCCTACGAGCAGTACTTC.

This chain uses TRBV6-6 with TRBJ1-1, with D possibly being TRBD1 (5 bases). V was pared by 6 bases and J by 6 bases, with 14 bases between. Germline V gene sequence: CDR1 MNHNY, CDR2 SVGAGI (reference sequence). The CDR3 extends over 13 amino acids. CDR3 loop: CASRIDRDAEAFF. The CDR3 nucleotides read TGTGCCAGCAGGATAGACAGAGACGCTGAAGCTTTCTTT.

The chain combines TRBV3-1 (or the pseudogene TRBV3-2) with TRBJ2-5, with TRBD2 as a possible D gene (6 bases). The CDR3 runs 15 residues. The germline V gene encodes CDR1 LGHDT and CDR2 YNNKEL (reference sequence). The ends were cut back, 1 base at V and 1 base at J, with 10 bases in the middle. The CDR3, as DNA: TGTGCCAGCAGCCAAGGACTAGTCCCCCAAGAGACCCAGTACTTC. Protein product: CASSQGLVPQETQYF.

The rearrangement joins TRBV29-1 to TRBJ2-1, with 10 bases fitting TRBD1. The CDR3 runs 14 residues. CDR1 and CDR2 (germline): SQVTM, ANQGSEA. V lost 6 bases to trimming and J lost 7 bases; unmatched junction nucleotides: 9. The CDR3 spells CSVSDRGRRNEQFF. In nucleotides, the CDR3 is TGCAGCGTATCGGACAGGGGGAGGCGGAATGAGCAGTTCTTC.

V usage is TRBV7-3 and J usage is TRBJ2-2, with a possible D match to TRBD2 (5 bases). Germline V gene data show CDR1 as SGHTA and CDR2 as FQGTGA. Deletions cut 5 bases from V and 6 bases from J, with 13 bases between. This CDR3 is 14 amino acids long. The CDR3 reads CASSLLLGSGELFF. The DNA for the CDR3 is TGTGCCAGCAGCCTCTTACTAGGATCCGGGGAGCTGTTTTTT. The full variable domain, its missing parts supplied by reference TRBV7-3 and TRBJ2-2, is GAGVSQTPSNKVTEKGKYVELRCDPISGHTALYWYRQSLGQGPEFLIYFQGTGAADDSGLPNDRFFAVRPEGSVSTLKIQRTERGDSAVYLCASSLLLGSGELFFGEGSRLTVL.

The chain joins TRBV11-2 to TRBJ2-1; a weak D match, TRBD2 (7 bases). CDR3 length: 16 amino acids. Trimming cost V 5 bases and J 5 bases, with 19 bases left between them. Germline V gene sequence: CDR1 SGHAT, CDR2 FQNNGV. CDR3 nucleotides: TGTGCCAGCAGCCGTCGAGGGGGGGGGAGTAACAATGAGCAGTTCTTC. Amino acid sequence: CASSRRGGGSNNEQFF. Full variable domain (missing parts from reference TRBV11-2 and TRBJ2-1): EAGVAQSPRYKIIEKRQSVAFWCNPISGHATLYWYQQILGQGPKLLIQFQNNGVVDDSQLPKDRFSAERLKGVDSTLKIQPAKLEDSAVYLCASSRRGGGSNNEQFFGPGTRLTVL.

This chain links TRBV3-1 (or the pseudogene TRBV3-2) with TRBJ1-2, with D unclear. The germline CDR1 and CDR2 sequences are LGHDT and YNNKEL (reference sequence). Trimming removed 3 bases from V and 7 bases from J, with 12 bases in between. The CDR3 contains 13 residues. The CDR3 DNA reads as TGTGCCAGCAGCCAGGGCCCATCAGGTGGCTACACCTTC. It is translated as CASSQGPSGGYTF.

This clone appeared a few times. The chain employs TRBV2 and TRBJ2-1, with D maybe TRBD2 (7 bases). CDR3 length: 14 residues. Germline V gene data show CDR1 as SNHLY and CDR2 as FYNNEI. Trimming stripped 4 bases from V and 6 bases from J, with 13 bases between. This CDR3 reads CASSVGGLLNEQFF. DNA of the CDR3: TGTGCCAGCAGTGTCGGGGGGCTTCTCAATGAGCAGTTCTTC.